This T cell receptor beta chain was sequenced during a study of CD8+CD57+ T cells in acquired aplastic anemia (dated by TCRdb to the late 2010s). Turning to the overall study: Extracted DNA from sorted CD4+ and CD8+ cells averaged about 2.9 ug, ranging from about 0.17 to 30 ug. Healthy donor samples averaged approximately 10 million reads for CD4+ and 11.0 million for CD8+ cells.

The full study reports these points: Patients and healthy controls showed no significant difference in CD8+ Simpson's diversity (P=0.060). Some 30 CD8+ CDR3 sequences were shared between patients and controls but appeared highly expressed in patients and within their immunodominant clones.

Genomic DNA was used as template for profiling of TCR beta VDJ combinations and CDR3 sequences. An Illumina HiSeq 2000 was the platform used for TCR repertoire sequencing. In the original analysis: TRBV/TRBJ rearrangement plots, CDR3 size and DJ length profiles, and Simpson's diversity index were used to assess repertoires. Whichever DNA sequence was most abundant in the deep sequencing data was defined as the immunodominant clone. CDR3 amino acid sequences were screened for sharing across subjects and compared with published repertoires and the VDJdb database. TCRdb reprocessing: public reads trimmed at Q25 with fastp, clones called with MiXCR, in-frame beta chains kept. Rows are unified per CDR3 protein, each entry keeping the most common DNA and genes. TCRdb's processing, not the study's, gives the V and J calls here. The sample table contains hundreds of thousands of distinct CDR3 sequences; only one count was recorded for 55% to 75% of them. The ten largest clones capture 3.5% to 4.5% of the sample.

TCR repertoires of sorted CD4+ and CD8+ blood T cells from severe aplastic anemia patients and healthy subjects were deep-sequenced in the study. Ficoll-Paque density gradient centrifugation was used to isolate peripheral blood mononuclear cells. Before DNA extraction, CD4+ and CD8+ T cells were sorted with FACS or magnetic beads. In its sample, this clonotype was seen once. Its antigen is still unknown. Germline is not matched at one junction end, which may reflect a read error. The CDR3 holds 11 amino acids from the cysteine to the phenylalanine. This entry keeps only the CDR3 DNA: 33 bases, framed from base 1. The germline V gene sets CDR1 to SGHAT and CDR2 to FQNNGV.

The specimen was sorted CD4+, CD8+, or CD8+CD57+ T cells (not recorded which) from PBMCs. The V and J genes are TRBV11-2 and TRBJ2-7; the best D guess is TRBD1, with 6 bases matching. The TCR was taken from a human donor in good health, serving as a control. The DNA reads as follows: TGTGCCAGCAGCCCTAGGGACAAGCACTACTTC. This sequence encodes CASSPRDKHYF.